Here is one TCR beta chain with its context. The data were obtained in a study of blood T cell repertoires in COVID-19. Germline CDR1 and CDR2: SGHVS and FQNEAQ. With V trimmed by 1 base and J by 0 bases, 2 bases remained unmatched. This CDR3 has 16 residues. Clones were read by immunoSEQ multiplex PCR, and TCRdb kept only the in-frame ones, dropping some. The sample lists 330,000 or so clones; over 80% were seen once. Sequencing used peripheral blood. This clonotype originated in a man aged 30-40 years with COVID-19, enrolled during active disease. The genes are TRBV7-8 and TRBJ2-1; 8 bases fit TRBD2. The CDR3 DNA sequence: TGTGCCAGCAGCTTAGAGAGCGGGAGCTCCTACAATGAGCAGTTCTTC. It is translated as CASSLESGSSYNEQFF.